This TCR beta chain was captured by sequencing in a study of neoadjuvant anti-PD-1 for oral cavity cancer. Study-level information: Most patients had three to four biweekly doses of 3 mg/kg nivolumab before resection. Study conclusions and caveats: Only a few patients per response group were TCR-analyzed; validation needed.

On this clone: Antigen: not known.

This CDR3 is 13 amino acids long. Germline V gives CDR1 WNHNN, CDR2 SYGVQD (reference sequence). With V trimmed by 6 bases and J by 4 bases, 3 bases remained unmatched. These newly diagnosed stage II-IVA oral cavity squamous cell carcinoma patients had no prior systemic or radiation treatment. TCRdb's table, derived via immunoSEQ multiplex PCR, lists solely in-frame clones and lacks some. The table shows fewer than 35,000 clones, with 85% to 90% occurring only once. The chain combines TRBV10-1 with TRBJ2-3, with 8 positions matching TRBD2. The sequencing used PBMCs, collected before nivolumab (anti-PD-1) treatment. The source of this sequence is a person aged 35 to 85 with oral cavity squamous cell carcinoma. The CDR3 reads CASRGGLADTQYF. The CDR3 DNA follows: TGCGCCAGCAGAGGGGGACTAGCAGATACGCAGTATTTT.